This T cell receptor (beta chain) was found in a study of blood T cell repertoires in COVID-19. Study information: Samples representing acute and convalescent COVID-19 were sourced from the United States, Italy and Spain. Nucleic acid was either cDNA or gDNA, and it came from T cells, B-cell-depleted T cells, or PBMCs.

Authors' processing steps: Amplification with reference gene primers provided the estimates of nucleated cell counts. The data were produced by immunoSEQ multiplex PCR, yet TCRdb's version contains in-frame clones alone and is incomplete. V and J calls and clone size are those listed in that table; D and trimming were worked out from the DNA. This table has around 100,000 clones, more than 90% appearing once. Germline CDR1 reads SEHNR; CDR2 reads FQNEAQ (reference sequence). After removal of 3 bases from V and 6 bases from J, the junction contained 2 bases not matched to a gene. The CDR3 spans 14 residues.

The specimen sequenced was peripheral blood. The chain employs TRBV7-9 and TRBJ2-2, with 9 nucleotides matching TRBD1. The clonotype was recovered from a man aged 65 to 79 with acute or convalescent COVID-19. The CDR3 region has the DNA TGTGCCAGCAGCTTGCGGACAGGGGCCGGGGAGCTGTTTTTT. Encoded protein: CASSLRTGAGELFF.